A single sample gave rise to the 17 T cell receptor beta chains below, sequenced in a study of blood T cell repertoires in COVID-19. Libraries were prepared by immunoSEQ multiplex PCR; TCRdb keeps only in-frame clonotypes and omits some of them. The sample lists about 80,000 clones, approximately 76% occurring once. The sample consisted of peripheral blood. Receptor source: a man between 65 and 79 years old with active or convalescent COVID-19.

The rearrangement joins TRBV15 to TRBJ2-7, with 10 bases lining up with TRBD1. The CDR3 sequence is 15 residues long. J lost 3 bases, V lost 5 bases, and 7 bases had no gene match. In germline, CDR1 is LNHNV, CDR2 YYDKDF (reference sequence). CDR3 coding DNA: TGTGCCACCAGCGGAGGACAGGGGGTCGACTACGAGCAGTACTTC. Translating it yields CATSGGQGVDYEQYF.

CDR3 nucleotide sequence: TGTGCCAGCAGCCCGATCGAAGCGGGGACGCAGTATTTT. Translation: CASSPIEAGTQYF. The V call is TRBV7-3, the J call TRBJ2-3, with 7 bases aligning to TRBD2. The CDR3 has 13 amino acids. Germline values: CDR1 SGHTA, CDR2 FQGTGA. The junction had 8 bases not matched to a gene; V was cut back by 5 bases and J by 9 bases. Full variable domain (remainder filled in from reference TRBV7-3 and TRBJ2-3): GAGVSQTPSNKVTEKGKYVELRCDPISGHTALYWYRQSLGQGPEFLIYFQGTGAADDSGLPNDRFFAVRPEGSVSTLKIQRTERGDSAVYLCASSPIEAGTQYFGPGTRLTVL.

The chain employs TRBV6-6 and TRBJ1-6; D not resolved. The germline gives CDR1 MNHNY, CDR2 SVGAGI (reference sequence). The CDR3 contains 12 residues. Trimming cost V 6 bases and J 6 bases, with 6 bases left between them. CDR3 region: CASSPSNSPLHF. The CDR3 DNA follows: TGTGCCAGCAGCCCCAGTAATTCACCCCTCCACTTT.

This rearrangement joins TRBV7-8 to TRBJ2-1; 11 bases fit TRBD2. This CDR3 is 18 amino acids long. From germline, CDR1 is SGHVS and CDR2 FQNEAQ. Unmatched junction bases numbered 11, after V lost 2 bases and J lost 5 bases. CDR3 DNA: TGTGCCAGCAGCTTAAGTTATTCCCGACTAGCGGGGAACAATGAGCAGTTCTTC. Protein product: CASSLSYSRLAGNNEQFF.

This clone was seen a handful of times. The gene calls are TRBV29-1 and TRBJ2-6; D is ambiguous. Germline V gene sequence: CDR1 SQVTM, CDR2 ANQGSEA. The CDR3 length is 12 residues. The V gene lost 5 bases and the J gene lost 3 bases, with 5 bases spanning the gap. The CDR3 nucleotides read TGCAGCGTTTCCTTTGGGGCCAACGTCCTGACTTTC. Translated, it gives CSVSFGANVLTF.

The chain combines TRBV5-1 with TRBJ2-2; 10 nucleotides align to TRBD2. V dropped 6 bases and J dropped 3; count of bases not matched to a gene: 8. The CDR3 sequence is 16 residues long. Germline lookup yields CDR1 SGHRS and CDR2 YFSETQ. CDR3 amino acids: CASTKGLAADTGELFF. In nucleotides, the CDR3 is TGCGCCAGCACCAAAGGACTAGCGGCAGACACCGGGGAGCTGTTTTTT. Together with reference TRBV5-1 and TRBJ2-2, the CDR3 gives the full variable domain: KAGVTQTPRYLIKTRGQQVTLSCSPISGHRSVSWYQQTPGQGLQFLFEYFSETQRNKGNFPGRFSGRQFSNSRSEMNVSTLELGDSALYLCASTKGLAADTGELFFGEGSRLTVL.

Comments on this clone: Different DNA sequences within this sample yield the same CDR3. CDR3 sequence reads: CASSETGGSPLHF. CDR3 in DNA: TGTGCCAGCAGTGAAACGGGGGGTTCACCCCTCCACTTT. The genes are TRBV6-1 and TRBJ1-6; D may be TRBD1 (5 bases). V gave up 2 bases and J gave up 9 bases, with 8 bases separating them. The CDR3 has 13 amino acids. Germline lookup yields CDR1 MNHNS and CDR2 SASEGT.

V gene TRBV14 combines with J gene TRBJ1-4; TRBD1 agrees at 7 bases. Germline CDR1 is SGHDN and CDR2 is FVKESK. The V segment lost 4 bases and the J segment 7 bases; nucleotides outside the gene matches: 9. The CDR3 contains 15 residues. The CDR3 DNA is TGTGCCAGCAGCCGGCTGGGGCAGGGGGGTGAAAAACTGTTTTTT. It encodes CASSRLGQGGEKLFF.

This clone appeared a few times. This chain's CDR3 is CASSRKNRGLSYNEQFF. The CDR3 DNA reads as TGTGCCAGCAGCCGAAAGAACAGGGGTTTGTCCTACAATGAGCAGTTCTTC. The chain combines TRBV3-1 (or the pseudogene TRBV3-2) with TRBJ2-1; TRBD1 matches 7 bases. With 4 bases clipped from V and 1 base from J, the junction kept 10 bases outside the gene matches. Germline loops: CDR1 LGHDT, CDR2 YNNKEL (reference sequence). The CDR3 runs to 17 residues.

The rearrangement uses TRBV5-1 and TRBJ2-2, with 11 bases identical to TRBD2. The V and J ends lost 0 bases and 9 bases, in that order; junction bases with no gene match: 7. The CDR3 has 16 residues. Germline assignment: CDR1 SGHRS and CDR2 YFSETQ. This chain's CDR3 is CASSLASTSGVRELFF. The CDR3, as DNA: TGCGCCAGCAGCTTGGCCTCGACTAGCGGGGTCAGGGAGCTGTTTTTT.

The V gene is TRBV28, the J gene TRBJ1-2; the D is unclear. Germline CDR1 is MDHEN and CDR2 is SYDVKM. The CDR3 contains 12 residues. V lost 4 bases and J lost 2, with 5 bases in between. DNA of the CDR3: TGTGCCAGCAGTTACATAAACTATGGCTACACCTTC. It translates to CASSYINYGYTF.

The chain employs TRBV19 and TRBJ1-1, with unresolved D. This CDR3 comprises 13 residues. V was cut by 6 bases and J by 7 bases, with 15 bases left in between. Germline V gene data show CDR1 as LNHDA and CDR2 as SQIVND (reference sequence). The CDR3 loop is CASSGRGSGEAFF. CDR3 DNA: TGTGCCAGTAGCGGGCGGGGAAGCGGTGAAGCTTTCTTT.

The chain couples TRBV18 to TRBJ2-7; 9 bases match TRBD2. The CDR3 has 14 residues. Germline V gene lookup returns CDR1 KGHSH and CDR2 LQKENI. J was trimmed by 6 bases and V by 3 bases; bases with no gene match: 6. The CDR3 DNA sequence: TGTGCCAGCTCACCTCAGCGGGGGGAAGGCGAGCAGTACTTC. It encodes CASSPQRGEGEQYF.

This clone was found a few times. The chain couples TRBV19 to TRBJ2-1; 7 bases are a match to TRBD2. CDR1 is LNHDA and CDR2 is SQIVND in the germline V gene (reference sequence). This CDR3 comprises 11 residues. J lost 7 bases, V lost 9 bases, and 3 bases had no gene match. The CDR3 DNA follows: TGTGCCAGCAACGGGGGGAATGAGCAGTTCTTC. Translated, it gives CASNGGNEQFF.

This clone was found many times. The rearrangement links TRBV30 to TRBJ2-1; 7 bases are shared with TRBD1. Looked up from germline, CDR1 is GTSNPN and CDR2 is SVGIG (reference sequence). Trimming at V came to 5 bases and at J to 8 bases, leaving 9 bases not matched to a gene. The CDR3 is made up of 13 amino acids. Here the CDR3 DNA reads TGTGCCTGGGACCTCAGGGGGTTCGATGAGCAGTTCTTC. This encodes CAWDLRGFDEQFF. The full variable domain, with the rest looked up from reference TRBV30 and TRBJ2-1, is SQTIHQWPATLVQPVGSPLSLECTVEGTSNPNLYWYRQAAGRGLQLLFYSVGIGQISSEVPQNLSASRPQDRQFILSSKKLLLSDSGFYLCAWDLRGFDEQFFGPGTRLTVL.

The gene calls are TRBV27 and TRBJ1-1; D gene unclear. Trimming removed 5 bases from V and 1 base from J, with 11 bases in between. CDR1 is MNHEY and CDR2 is SMNVEV in the germline V gene (reference sequence). The CDR3 runs to 14 residues. CDR3 sequence reads: CASSPIPENTEAFF. As DNA, the CDR3 is TGTGCCAGCAGTCCCATACCAGAGAACACTGAAGCTTTCTTT.

The rearrangement uses TRBV15 and TRBJ1-5; no clear D. The CDR3 contains 15 residues. Trimming left V 1 base short and J 6 bases short, with 13 bases between. The germline CDR1 and CDR2 sequences are LNHNV and YYDKDF (reference sequence). CDR3 amino acids: CATSRARAEGQPQHF. CDR3 bases: TGTGCCACCAGCAGAGCGAGGGCAGAAGGTCAGCCCCAGCATTTT. Full variable domain (rest looked up from reference TRBV15 and TRBJ1-5): DAMVIQNPRYQVTQFGKPVTLSCSQTLNHNVMYWYQQKSSQAPKLLFHYYDKDFNNEADTPDNFQSRRPNTSFCFLDIRSPGLGDTAMYLCATSRARAEGQPQHFGDGTRLSIL.